The 12 T cell receptor beta chains given below trace back to one sample, sequenced in a study of Graves' ophthalmopathy and Graves' hyperthyroidism. TCR beta CDR3 regions were amplified from RNA transcripts. Second-round multiplex PCR followed a first-round RT-PCR using HTBI primers. TCRdb itself ran the multiplex PCR reads through MiXCR, one entry per CDR3 protein. Of a few hundred thousand distinct CDR3 sequences in the sample, approximately 18% were seen once. Material: peripheral blood. These receptors were taken from an adult woman with stable Graves' hyperthyroidism.

This clonotype was detected ten times or more. V is TRBV11-2 and J is TRBJ1-2; 9 bases map to TRBD1. Germline loops: CDR1 SGHAT, CDR2 FQNNGV. The trim removed 5 bases at V and 7 bases at J, leaving 5 bases unmatched. The CDR3 extends over 13 amino acids. The CDR3 nucleotides are TGTGCCAGCAGCGCGGACAGGGGCGCTGGCTACACCTTC. Amino acid sequence: CASSADRGAGYTF. Supplemented by reference TRBV11-2 and TRBJ1-2, the full variable domain reads EAGVAQSPRYKIIEKRQSVAFWCNPISGHATLYWYQQILGQGPKLLIQFQNNGVVDDSQLPKDRFSAERLKGVDSTLKIQPAKLEDSAVYLCASSADRGAGYTFGSGTRLTVV.

There are many counts of this clonotype. The chain is built from TRBV18 and TRBJ2-4; no clear D. The CDR3 loop spans 14 amino acids. The germline V gene has CDR1 KGHSH and CDR2 LQKENI. V dropped 6 bases and J dropped 0 bases, with 9 bases sitting between them. This chain's CDR3 is CASSPQLAKNIQYF. The CDR3 nucleotides are TGTGCCAGCTCGCCTCAATTAGCCAAAAACATTCAGTACTTC.

There are many counts of this clonotype. The V call is TRBV4-2, the J call TRBJ1-2; possibly TRBD1 for D (6 bases). Per the germline V gene, CDR1 is LGHNA and CDR2 is YNFKEQ. Trimming took 0 bases from V and 2 from J, leaving 13 bases between them. The CDR3 extends over 16 amino acids. The CDR3 is CASSQDKAGVNYGYTF. The CDR3 DNA follows: TGTGCCAGCAGCCAAGATAAGGCAGGGGTAAACTATGGCTACACCTTC.

This clonotype has a count of ten or more. The chain couples TRBV20-1 to TRBJ2-5; 7 bases map to TRBD2. Trimming at V came to 2 bases and at J to 1 base, leaving 10 bases not matched to a gene. The CDR3 sequence is 16 residues long. Germline V gene data show CDR1 as DFQATT and CDR2 as SNEGSKA (reference sequence). In DNA form, the CDR3 reads TGCAGTGCTAGAAAAAAAAGACTAGCCCCCCAAGAGACCCAGTACTTC. It encodes CSARKKRLAPQETQYF.

This chain joins TRBV6-1 and TRBJ1-5; 11 bases line up with TRBD1. Germline CDR1 is MNHNS and CDR2 is SASEGT. The CDR3 is made up of 14 amino acids. V shed 8 bases and J 6 bases; nucleotides not matched to a gene: 6. The chain's CDR3 is CASAWTGGIQPQHF. In DNA, the CDR3 is TGTGCCAGCGCCTGGACAGGGGGCATTCAGCCCCAGCATTTT.

This clonotype was seen ten or more times. The chain carries TRBV4-1 and TRBJ2-5, with D perhaps matching TRBD1 (6 bases). Trimming left V 0 bases short and J 5 bases short, with 16 bases between. The CDR3 runs to 16 residues. The germline V gene encodes CDR1 MGHRA and CDR2 YSYEKL. The CDR3 sequence: CASSQDVGALGETQYF. CDR3 DNA: TGCGCCAGCAGCCAAGATGTGGGGGCTTTAGGGGAGACCCAGTACTTC.

The table lists this clonotype with many counts. CDR3: CASSPSGRDRGWENTEAFF. CDR3 in DNA: TGTGCCAGCAGCCCCTCTGGTCGGGACAGGGGATGGGAGAACACTGAAGCTTTCTTT. The chain joins TRBV7-9 to TRBJ1-1; 10 positions match TRBD1. Germline V gene data show CDR1 as SEHNR and CDR2 as FQNEAQ (reference sequence). V shed 5 bases and J 1 base; nucleotides not matched to a gene: 16. CDR3 length: 19 amino acids.

This clonotype was detected only a few times. The J gene is TRBJ1-3, the V gene TRBV4-2, with TRBD1 matching over 8 bases. Trimming took 4 bases from V and 2 from J; bases not matched to a gene: 4. The CDR3 has 15 residues. Germline-derived CDR1 and CDR2 are LGHNA and YNFKEQ. CDR3 loop: CASSLGTGPGNTIYF. The CDR3, as DNA: TGTGCCAGCAGCCTGGGGACAGGTCCTGGAAACACCATATATTTT.

This clonotype was seen many times. The chain combines TRBV15 with TRBJ2-5; no definite D call. The ends were cut back, 2 bases at V and 2 bases at J, with 6 bases in the middle. The CDR3 consists of 13 residues. CDR1 and CDR2 (germline): LNHNV, YYDKDF (reference sequence). The CDR3 nucleotides read TGTGCCACCAGCAGAACCGGGCAAGAGACCCAGTACTTC. Translated: CATSRTGQETQYF.

The chain is built from TRBV4-1 and TRBJ1-5, with D possibly being TRBD1 (6 bases). Per germline, CDR1 MGHRA and CDR2 YSYEKL. The V gene lost 4 bases and the J gene lost 2 bases, with 12 bases spanning the gap. This CDR3 has 15 residues. The DNA of the CDR3 is TGCGCCAGCAGCCCAACAGGGACTCGCAATCAGCCCCAGCATTTT. It yields the protein CASSPTGTRNQPQHF.

This clonotype was found many times. V gene TRBV6-2 or TRBV6-3 combines with J gene TRBJ2-7; D not certain. V dropped 4 bases and J dropped 9 bases, with 16 bases sitting between them. This CDR3 is built from 13 residues. CDR1 is MNHEY and CDR2 is SVGEGT in the germline V gene. The CDR3 nucleotides are TGTGCCAGCAGTTCCTCCAGGACGTCCGGGCAGTACTTC. Protein: CASSSSRTSGQYF.

This clonotype was detected many times. This CDR3 is missing its conserved last phenylalanine or tryptophan, likely due to a read error. Because the CDR3's place on the DNA is in doubt, the DNA is left out and the CDR3 is given as listed by TCRdb. This chain connects TRBV27 to TRBJ2-7. The CDR3 numbers 10 amino acids, ends counted. Germline V gives CDR1 MNHEY, CDR2 SMNVEV (reference sequence). The CDR3 sequence is CASSLPLRLI.